These T cell receptor beta chains were read from a single sample in a study of blood T cell repertoires in COVID-19. Generated by immunoSEQ multiplex PCR, the TCRdb table keeps only in-frame clones and is missing some. The top ten clones hold about 5.5% of a sample with around 30,000 clones, about 86% of them seen once. The sample consisted of peripheral blood. All receptors derive from a woman of 80 years or more with active or convalescent COVID-19. Each CDR3 is given with its conserved first and last residue. The order of the fields is J gene, clone size, D gene, V gene, CDR3 protein, CDR3 DNA. The D gene is left open where the match is weak. Size values are once, few and many counts, or a class for expanded clones, and some rows have none.

TRBJ1-3,.,TRBD1,TRBV5-1,CASSLDPQGSGNTIYF,TGCGCCAGCAGCTTGGATCCACAGGGGTCTGGAAACACCATATATTTT
TRBJ2-1,.,TRBD2,TRBV4-3,CASSLGTSGIGEQFF,TGCGCCAGCAGCCTCGGGACTAGCGGGATAGGTGAGCAGTTCTTC
TRBJ1-1,.,TRBD1,TRBV19,CASSTDRGLTKTEAFF,TGTGCCAGTAGTACAGACAGGGGGCTAACAAAGACTGAAGCTTTCTTT
TRBJ2-1,few,TRBD2,TRBV28,CASSFLSGVNNEQFF,TGTGCCAGCAGTTTCCTGAGCGGGGTAAACAATGAGCAGTTCTTC
TRBJ2-2,.,TRBD1,TRBV5-4,CASSRHPFEGTGSGELFF,TGTGCCAGCAGCAGACACCCTTTCGAAGGGACAGGGTCCGGGGAGCTGTTTTTT
TRBJ2-7,.,.,TRBV7-6,CASSFYGEQYF,TGTGCCAGCAGCTTCTACGGGGAGCAGTACTTC
TRBJ1-6,.,.,TRBV5-1,CASSPAGFGSPLHF,TGCGCCAGCAGCCCGGCGGGCTTCGGGTCACCCCTCCACTTT
TRBJ2-7,few,TRBD1,TRBV12-3/TRBV12-4,CASSLGGQGQYF,TGTGCCAGCAGTTTAGGGGGACAGGGGCAGTACTTC
TRBJ2-6,.,.,TRBV25-1,CASSPSESPGANVLTF,TGTGCCAGCTCCCCCTCGGAGAGTCCTGGGGCCAACGTCCTGACTTTC
TRBJ1-2,.,TRBD1,TRBV24-1,CATSKDREIGYTF,TGTGCCACCAGTAAAGACAGGGAAATTGGCTACACCTTC
TRBJ2-2,.,TRBD2,TRBV7-6,CASSSVGGTNTGELFF,TGTGCCAGCAGCTCGGTCGGGGGGACGAACACCGGGGAGCTGTTTTTT
TRBJ2-7,.,TRBD2,TRBV11-2,CASSTRTSGAIYEQYF,TGTGCCAGCAGCACGAGGACTAGCGGGGCGATCTACGAGCAGTACTTC
TRBJ2-7,.,TRBD2,TRBV6-1,CASSEVAGTAEEQYF,TGTGCCAGCAGTGAGGTAGCGGGAACCGCTGAGGAGCAGTACTTC
TRBJ1-5,.,.,TRBV15,CATSRDRVSQPQHF,TGTGCCACCAGCAGAGACAGGGTAAGCCAGCCCCAGCATTTT
TRBJ2-1,once,TRBD2,TRBV19,CASSTRLALNNEQFF,TGTGCCAGTAGTACCCGACTAGCGCTCAACAATGAGCAGTTCTTC
TRBJ2-3,.,TRBD1,TRBV11-3,CASSLTGRTDTQYF,TGTGCCAGCAGCTTGACAGGGCGCACAGATACGCAGTATTTT
TRBJ1-5,once,.,TRBV2,CASSEWGVGLSNQPQHF,TGTGCCAGCAGTGAATGGGGTGTGGGGCTTAGCAATCAGCCCCAGCATTTT
TRBJ2-7,.,.,TRBV19,CASSGQSYKQYF,TGTGCCAGTAGTGGACAGTCCTACAAGCAGTACTTC
TRBJ1-2,.,TRBD1,TRBV6-1,CASSDGTGNFPHYGYTF,TGTGCCAGCAGTGATGGGACAGGGAACTTCCCCCACTATGGCTACACCTTC
TRBJ2-7,.,.,TRBV29-1,CSATRDTNSYEQYF,TGCAGCGCCACACGGGACACGAACTCCTACGAGCAGTACTTC
TRBJ1-5,.,TRBD1,TRBV9,CASSVGQGRQPQHF,TGTGCCAGCAGCGTAGGACAGGGAAGACAGCCCCAGCATTTT
TRBJ2-5,.,.,TRBV6-2/TRBV6-3,CASSSNRGRETQYF,TGTGCCAGCAGTAGCAACCGAGGGCGAGAGACCCAGTACTTC
TRBJ1-5,few,.,TRBV21-1,CASSKRYMRERGNSNQPQHF,TGTGCCAGCAGCAAACGATATATGAGGGAGAGGGGGAATAGCAATCAGCCCCAGCATTTT
TRBJ1-1,.,.,TRBV9,CASSVKPGNTEAFF,TGTGCCAGCAGCGTAAAGCCAGGGAACACTGAAGCTTTCTTT
TRBJ2-3,.,.,TRBV13,CASSYHREVGTDTQYF,TGTGCCAGCAGCTACCACAGGGAAGTCGGCACAGATACGCAGTATTTT
TRBJ2-2,few,.,TRBV7-2,CASSSSTNTGELFF,TGTGCCAGCAGCTCCTCTACGAACACCGGGGAGCTGTTTTTT
TRBJ1-6,.,TRBD1,TRBV18,CASSSYRDRDLNSPLHF,TGTGCCAGCTCATCATACCGGGACAGGGATCTTAATTCACCCCTCCACTTT
TRBJ1-6,.,TRBD1,TRBV6-5,CASREKHRGTSPLHF,TGTGCCAGCAGGGAGAAGCACAGGGGAACGTCACCCCTCCACTTT
TRBJ2-6,few,.,TRBV6-5,CASSYNAGSGANVLTF,TGTGCCAGCAGTTACAATGCGGGGTCTGGGGCCAACGTCCTGACTTTC
TRBJ2-7,few,.,TRBV2,CASSRLETYEQYF,TGTGCCAGCAGCCGACTAGAGACCTACGAGCAGTACTTC
TRBJ1-1,.,TRBD1,TRBV5-1,CASSLWGQGETEAFF,TGCGCCAGCAGCTTGTGGGGACAGGGGGAGACTGAAGCTTTCTTT
TRBJ2-1,.,TRBD2,TRBV29-1,CSVEVGGRYNEQFF,TGCAGCGTTGAAGTGGGAGGGCGGTACAATGAGCAGTTCTTC
TRBJ1-1,.,TRBD1,TRBV5-4,CASSSGTGLTEAFF,TGTGCCAGCAGCTCCGGGACAGGGTTGACTGAAGCTTTCTTT
TRBJ1-6,.,.,TRBV30,CASGSAYNSPLHF,TGTGCCTCCGGTTCCGCCTATAATTCACCCCTCCACTTT
TRBJ1-5,.,TRBD1,TRBV6-5,CASRGQGAAQPQHF,TGTGCCAGCCGCGGACAGGGGGCAGCTCAGCCCCAGCATTTT
TRBJ2-3,.,TRBD2,TRBV3-1/TRBV3-2,CASSHRTSGYTDTQYF,TGTGCCAGCAGCCACCGGACTAGCGGATACACAGATACGCAGTATTTT
TRBJ1-5,once,TRBD1,TRBV19,CASSRPRQGASNQPQHF,TGTGCCAGTAGTCGTCCGAGACAGGGGGCGAGCAATCAGCCCCAGCATTTT
TRBJ2-7,.,TRBD2,TRBV2,CASSPIAGGSYEQYF,TGTGCCAGCAGCCCAATAGCGGGGGGAAGCTACGAGCAGTACTTC
TRBJ2-7,once,.,TRBV6-5,CASSSRTAEQYF,TGTGCCAGCAGTTCCCGGACAGCCGAGCAGTACTTC
TRBJ2-5,once,.,TRBV9,CASAGGDRETQYF,TGTGCCAGCGCCGGAGGCGATCGAGAGACCCAGTACTTC
TRBJ2-1,.,TRBD1,TRBV5-1,CASSLTGGSYNEQFF,TGCGCCAGCAGCCTTACAGGGGGCTCCTACAATGAGCAGTTCTTC
TRBJ2-7,.,TRBD1,TRBV4-1,CASSQVTGQGSYEQYF,TGCGCCAGCAGCCAAGTCACGGGACAGGGATCCTACGAGCAGTACTTC
TRBJ2-7,.,.,TRBV21-1,CASSLLGGHYEQYF,TGTGCCAGCAGCCTGTTAGGCGGCCACTACGAGCAGTACTTC
TRBJ2-2,.,TRBD2,TRBV6-5,CASSYGSGGFTGELFF,TGTGCCAGCAGTTACGGCAGCGGGGGATTCACCGGGGAGCTGTTTTTT
TRBJ1-5,.,.,TRBV27,CASSPTTGGNQPQHF,TGTGCCAGCAGTCCTACGACAGGCGGCAATCAGCCCCAGCATTTT
TRBJ2-2,once,TRBD2,TRBV20-1,CSASETGGNTGELFF,TGCAGTGCTAGTGAGACGGGAGGGAACACCGGGGAGCTGTTTTTT
TRBJ1-6,.,.,TRBV4-3,CASSQEVDRRNSPLHF,TGCGCCAGCAGCCAAGAGGTCGACAGGAGAAATTCACCCCTCCACTTT
TRBJ1-6,.,.,TRBV4-3,CASSQDQASPLHF,TGCGCCAGCAGCCAAGATCAGGCTTCACCCCTCCACTTT